These 30 T cell receptor beta chains came from one sample sequenced in a study of CD8+CD57+ T cells in acquired aplastic anemia. Using genomic DNA as the template, TCR beta VDJ and CDR3 profiling was carried out. In TCRdb, the reads were re-called with MiXCR into one record per CDR3 protein. The sample shows a few hundred thousand distinct CDR3 sequences, approximately 79% of them seen only once. Patients who underwent sequencing had shown CD8+CD57+ cell expansion by flow cytometry. The sequencing sample was made of sorted CD4+, CD8+, or CD8+CD57+ T cells (not recorded which) from PBMCs. The receptors were gathered from a human donor with aplastic anemia.

The chain employs TRBV5-4 and TRBJ2-5; D gene uncertain. The CDR3 runs 12 residues. The V and J ends lost 3 bases and 6 bases respectively, with 9 bases between them. The germline V gene has CDR1 SGHNT and CDR2 YYREEE (reference sequence). The CDR3 is CASSYLGKTQYF. CDR3 bases: TGTGCCAGCAGCTACCTAGGCAAGACCCAGTACTTC.

This clonotype has a single count. The chain uses TRBV7-8 and TRBJ1-1; D is uncertain. Trimming removed 0 bases from V and 13 bases from J, with 21 bases in between. This CDR3 is 15 amino acids long. Germline CDR1 and CDR2: SGHVS and FQNEAQ. The CDR3 region is CASSLAVSGDTQYFF. The CDR3 DNA sequence: TGTGCCAGCAGCTTAGCTGTGAGTGGCGATACTCAGTATTTCTTT.

A remark on this clonotype: An end of the junction differs from the germline gene, which may be a read error. CDR3 region: CASSLARTGDTESFF. For the CDR3, the DNA is TGTGCCAGCAGCTTAGCTCGGACAGGGGATACTGAATCTTTCTTT. This chain connects TRBV7-8 to TRBJ1-1; 9 bases line up with TRBD1. Germline CDR1 SGHVS, CDR2 FQNEAQ. CDR3 length: 15 amino acids.

This clonotype has just a few counts. The chain is built from TRBV15 and TRBJ2-1, with D possibly TRBD1 on 5 matching bases. Trimming took 0 bases from V and 10 from J, leaving 10 bases between them. Per germline, CDR1 LNHNV and CDR2 YYDKDF (reference sequence). The CDR3 spans 13 residues. In DNA form, the CDR3 reads TGTGCCACCAGCAGAGATTTACGACAGGAGCAGTTCTTC. Translated: CATSRDLRQEQFF.

This clonotype was observed many times. One end of the junction does not line up with germline, which may come from a read error. The gene calls are TRBV2 and TRBJ2-3; D assignment may be TRBD1 or TRBD2 (6 bases each). CDR1 SNHLY and CDR2 FYNNEI come from the germline V gene. The CDR3 has 13 amino acids. The CDR3 bases are TGTACCAGCGTAGACGGGGGCACCGATACGCAGTATTTT. Translated: CTSVDGGTDTQYF.

The rearrangement links TRBV7-3 to TRBJ1-1, with D tentatively TRBD1 (5 bases). There are 12 residues in the CDR3. V lost 5 bases and J 12 bases, leaving 16 bases between the germline ends. Germline V gene sequence: CDR1 SGHTA, CDR2 FQGTGA. CDR3 in DNA: TGTGCCAGCAGCGACGGGGGGGTGGGTTCTTTCTTT. Amino acids: CASSDGGVGSFF.

This clonotype was seen only once. This chain connects TRBV29-1 to TRBJ2-1; D unresolved. Germline V gene lookup returns CDR1 SQVTM and CDR2 ANQGSEA. The CDR3 has 13 amino acids. V lost 1 base and J 4 bases, leaving 8 bases between the germline ends. The CDR3 nucleotides read TGCAGCGTTGAAGGACATATTTACAATGAGCAGTTCTTC. Residues: CSVEGHIYNEQFF.

The chain couples TRBV7-9 to TRBJ2-7; 9 bases are a match to TRBD2. CDR3 length equals 18 residues. Trimming removed 3 bases from V and 3 bases from J; junction bases left unmatched: 15. The germline V gene has CDR1 SEHNR and CDR2 FQNEAQ (reference sequence). The CDR3 nucleotides read TGTGCCAGCAGCTTCGCTAGCGGGGCCACAGGGCTTAACTACGAGCAGTACGTC. This sequence encodes CASSFASGATGLNYEQYV.

The chain links TRBV9 to TRBJ1-2, with 7 bases that match TRBD1. V dropped 5 bases and J dropped 9; count of bases not matched to a gene: 19. CDR1 is SGDLS and CDR2 is YYNGEE in the germline V gene. CDR3 length: 16 amino acids. CDR3: CASRQGLAGSLSCYTF. The CDR3 DNA follows: TGTGCCAGCAGACAGGGGCTAGCGGGAAGTCTATCCTGCTACACCTTC.

Written as DNA, the CDR3 is TGTGCCAGCAGCTTGGCGCACGGGACAAGAGAGACCCAGGAAGCTTTCTTT. Protein product: CASSLAHGTRETQEAFF. This chain connects TRBV7-6 to TRBJ1-1, with D tentatively TRBD1 (6 bases). The CDR3 runs 17 residues. CDR1 SGHVS and CDR2 FNYEAQ come from the germline V gene. Trimming took 3 bases from V and 8 from J, leaving 25 bases between them.

Concerning this clonotype itself: One end of the junction varies from germline; a read error may be responsible. The V call is TRBV9, the J call TRBJ2-3; 7 nucleotides match TRBD1. The CDR3 totals 13 residues. Germline-derived CDR1 and CDR2 are SGDLS and YYNGEE. The CDR3 DNA sequence: TGTGCCAGCAGCGTAGGGGGACAGAGTACAGATAATTTT. Protein sequence: CASSVGGQSTDNF.

This clonotype was seen once. The chain carries TRBV7-3 and TRBJ2-1; 10 positions agree with TRBD2. The germline gives CDR1 SGHTA, CDR2 FQGTGA. This CDR3 region has 16 residues. V gave up 6 bases and J gave up 8 bases; unmatched junction bases: 13. The CDR3 sequence: CASSSSGSGGSDEQFF. For the CDR3, the DNA is TGTGCCAGCAGTTCTAGCGGGAGCGGGGGGAGCGATGAGCAGTTCTTC.

Concerning this clonotype itself: The junction departs from the called germline gene at one end, perhaps through a read error. The chain combines TRBV7-8 with TRBJ1-2; D gene ambiguous. Germline V lookup: CDR1 SGHVS, CDR2 FQNEAQ. This CDR3 is 13 amino acids long. The CDR3 DNA sequence: TGTGCCAGCAGCTTAGGCCTTGCACGTGGCTCCACCTTT. Protein: CASSLGLARGSTF.

Turning to this clonotype: Likely a read error: the CDR3 ends without its conserved phenylalanine or tryptophan. The DNA is left out, because the CDR3 cannot be placed on it with certainty; the CDR3 is given as TCRdb lists it. This chain connects TRBV2 to TRBJ1-2; the D segment call TRBD1 is taken from the table without a DNA check. The CDR3 region is 15 residues in length, termini included. Germline V gene lookup returns CDR1 SNHLY and CDR2 FYNNEI. CDR3: CASSEGGGETQYFAL.

This clonotype was seen just once. This chain uses TRBV19 with TRBJ2-7, with D perhaps matching TRBD2 (6 bases). CDR1 and CDR2 from the germline V gene are LNHDA and SQIVND (reference sequence). This CDR3 comprises 16 residues. The CDR3 loop is CASSIPSEANLEEQYV. The DNA for the CDR3 is TGTGCCAGCAGTATACCTAGCGAGGCGAACCTTGAGGAGCAGTACGTC.

The rearrangement links TRBV11-3 to TRBJ1-2; tentative D call: TRBD1 (5 bases). V gave up 5 bases and J gave up 4 bases, with 17 bases separating them. The length of the CDR3 is 15 residues. CDR1 SGHNT and CDR2 YENEEA come from the germline V gene. The CDR3 reads CASSRTDSLLYGYTF. The DNA of the CDR3 is TGTGCCAGCAGCCGTACCGACAGTCTCCTCTATGGCTACACCTTC.

This clonotype is a singleton in its sample. The chain carries TRBV7-2 and TRBJ2-1; TRBD1 matches 9 bases. CDR1 SGHTA and CDR2 FQGNSA come from the germline V gene. V was clipped by 4 bases and J by 16 bases; unmatched bases: 17. This CDR3 spans 15 amino acids. Written as DNA, the CDR3 is TGTGCCAGCAGCTCCGGGACAGGGTATGGCAACACCTTCTTCTTC. Translating it yields CASSSGTGYGNTFFF.

The V gene is TRBV6-5, the J gene TRBJ2-7; D unresolved. Germline V lookup: CDR1 MNHEY, CDR2 SVGAGI. Between the trimmed V and J ends, which lost 5 bases and 2 bases, there was a span of 13 bases. This CDR3 spans 14 amino acids. CDR3 sequence reads: CASSARTAAYEQYF. For the CDR3, the DNA is TGTGCCAGCAGTGCTAGGACGGCTGCCTACGAGCAGTACTTC.

The V and J genes are TRBV7-8 and TRBJ1-2; 7 nucleotides match TRBD1. Unmatched junction bases numbered 14, after V lost 4 bases and J lost 6 bases. The CDR3 sequence is 16 residues long. The germline CDR1 and CDR2 sequences are SGHVS and FQNEAQ. The CDR3 bases are TGTGCCAGCAGCTCAGGGGGAGGGCCCGAGACGCATGGCTACACCTTC. It yields the protein CASSSGGGPETHGYTF. The full variable domain, with the rest looked up from reference TRBV7-8 and TRBJ1-2, is GAGVSQSPRYKVAKRGQDVALRCDPISGHVSLFWYQQALGQGPEFLTYFQNEAQLDKSGLPSDRFFAERPEGSVSTLKIQRTQQEDSAVYLCASSSGGGPETHGYTFGSGTRLTVV.

This chain connects TRBV5-5 to TRBJ2-7; D remains ambiguous. With 6 bases removed from V and 7 bases from J, the gap between germline ends came to 11 bases. There are 11 residues in the CDR3. Per the germline V gene, CDR1 is SGHKS and CDR2 is YYEKEE (reference sequence). The CDR3 region is CASTSGREQYV. DNA of the CDR3: TGTGCCAGCACCTCGGGCAGGGAGCAGTACGTC.

This clonotype appeared once. The final CDR3 position lacks the conserved phenylalanine or tryptophan, pointing to a likely read error. J is TRBJ2-1 and V is TRBV20-1, with 7 bases identical to TRBD2. With 5 bases clipped from V and 12 bases from J, the junction kept 10 bases outside the gene matches. Germline loops: CDR1 DFQATT, CDR2 SNEGSKA (reference sequence). The length of the CDR3 is 12 residues. CDR3 in amino acids: CSADGGVGAQFS. The DNA for the CDR3 is TGCAGTGCTGATGGGGGGGTCGGTGCGCAGTTCTCC.

This chain joins TRBV7-9 and TRBJ1-1; TRBD1 aligns across 7 bases. V lost 1 base to trimming and J lost 14 bases; unmatched junction nucleotides: 16. This CDR3 is 15 amino acids long. Germline CDR1 SEHNR, CDR2 FQNEAQ (reference sequence). CDR3 sequence (DNA): TGTGCCAGCAGCTTAGAAATGACAGGGAGCAGCGAAGAGTTCTTT. It encodes CASSLEMTGSSEEFF.

In the case of this clonotype: Sequence at one end of the junction differs from germline and may be a read error. V is TRBV2 and J is TRBJ1-1; tentatively, D is TRBD1 (6 bases). The CDR3 is 15 residues long. Germline V lookup: CDR1 SNHLY, CDR2 FYNNEI. CDR3 sequence (DNA): TGTGCCAGCAGAGGGGAGGGGGGCGCGAACACTGACGCTTTCTTT. As protein: CASRGEGGANTDAFF.

CDR3 in amino acids: CASSGASDMQYF. In DNA form, the CDR3 reads TGTGCCAGCAGCGGAGCGTCAGATATGCAGTACTTC. V and J are TRBV9 and TRBJ2-4; the D is unclear. Germline CDR1 is SGDLS and CDR2 is YYNGEE. The CDR3 extends over 12 amino acids. Trimming removed 3 bases at V and 13 bases at J, with 14 bases between.

In the case of this clonotype: Given the absence of the conserved phenylalanine or tryptophan at the CDR3 end, a read error is likely. It is unclear where the CDR3 begins or ends on the DNA, so no DNA is shown, and the CDR3 is as TCRdb lists it. The chain links TRBV7-2 to TRBJ2-5; no check of the table's D call, TRBD1, against the DNA was made. Looked up from germline, CDR1 is SGHTA and CDR2 is FQGNSA. Termini included, the CDR3 measures 12 amino acids. CDR3 protein: CASSLARGPDTQ.

The V call is TRBV7-8, the J call TRBJ1-5; D is uncertain. Germline CDR1 is SGHVS and CDR2 is FQNEAQ. V lost 5 bases to trimming and J lost 11 bases, with 19 bases between them. This CDR3 has 14 amino acids. CDR3 in amino acids: CASSVSGGNHTQHF. As DNA, the CDR3 is TGTGCCAGCAGCGTATCGGGAGGTAATCATACCCAGCATTTT.

A single count supports this clonotype. The V gene is TRBV19, the J gene TRBJ2-3; no definite D call. CDR1 LNHDA and CDR2 SQIVND come from the germline V gene (reference sequence). This CDR3 region has 14 residues. Trimming left V 3 bases short and J 6 bases short, with 13 bases between. DNA of the CDR3: TGTGCCAGTAGTATTAATTTGTCATCTGATACGCAGTATTTT. Amino acid sequence: CASSINLSSDTQYF.

This chain joins TRBV7-2 and TRBJ1-2, with D uncertain. The V gene's germline CDR1 is SGHTA and CDR2 FQGNSA. This CDR3 comprises 16 residues. Deletions cut 3 bases from V and 4 bases from J, with 18 bases between. The CDR3 DNA sequence: TGTGCCAGCAGCTTGCATCCAGACGGGCCAGCCTATGGCTACACCTTC. This translates into CASSLHPDGPAYGYTF.

As for this clonotype: This CDR3 is missing its conserved last phenylalanine or tryptophan, likely due to a read error. The DNA is omitted, as the CDR3 cannot be located on it reliably, and the CDR3 follows TCRdb's listing. The rearrangement uses TRBV7-6 and TRBJ2-3; TRBD2, as called in the table, went unchecked against the DNA. The CDR3 is made up of 13 amino acids, end residues included. Per the germline V gene, CDR1 is SGHVS and CDR2 is FNYEAQ. CDR3 protein: CASSPGVAGPTNE.

This clonotype turned up a few times. At one of its ends the junction is not consistent with the germline gene, which may arise from a read error. V gene TRBV7-8 combines with J gene TRBJ2-3; 7 bases match TRBD1. This CDR3 is built from 14 residues. Germline V gene sequence: CDR1 SGHVS, CDR2 FQNEAQ. The CDR3 protein is CASSFHPDGTAQSF. CDR3 sequence (DNA): TGTGCCAGCAGCTTTCATCCAGACGGGACAGCGCAGTCTTTT.